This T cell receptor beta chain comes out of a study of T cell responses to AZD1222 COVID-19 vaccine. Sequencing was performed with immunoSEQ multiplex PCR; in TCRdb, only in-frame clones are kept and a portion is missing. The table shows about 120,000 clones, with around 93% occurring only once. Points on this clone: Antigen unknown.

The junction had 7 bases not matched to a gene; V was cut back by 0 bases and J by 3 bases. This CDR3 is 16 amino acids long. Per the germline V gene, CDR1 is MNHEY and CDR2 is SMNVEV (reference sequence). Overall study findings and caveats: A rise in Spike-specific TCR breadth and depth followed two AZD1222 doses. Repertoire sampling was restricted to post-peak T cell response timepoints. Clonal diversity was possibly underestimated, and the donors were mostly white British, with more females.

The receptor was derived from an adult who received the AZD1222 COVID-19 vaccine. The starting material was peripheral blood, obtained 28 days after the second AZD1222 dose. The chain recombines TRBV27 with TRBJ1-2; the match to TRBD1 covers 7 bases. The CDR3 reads CASSLSTRQGYYGYTF. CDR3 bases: TGTGCCAGCAGTTTATCGACCCGACAGGGCTACTATGGCTACACCTTC.